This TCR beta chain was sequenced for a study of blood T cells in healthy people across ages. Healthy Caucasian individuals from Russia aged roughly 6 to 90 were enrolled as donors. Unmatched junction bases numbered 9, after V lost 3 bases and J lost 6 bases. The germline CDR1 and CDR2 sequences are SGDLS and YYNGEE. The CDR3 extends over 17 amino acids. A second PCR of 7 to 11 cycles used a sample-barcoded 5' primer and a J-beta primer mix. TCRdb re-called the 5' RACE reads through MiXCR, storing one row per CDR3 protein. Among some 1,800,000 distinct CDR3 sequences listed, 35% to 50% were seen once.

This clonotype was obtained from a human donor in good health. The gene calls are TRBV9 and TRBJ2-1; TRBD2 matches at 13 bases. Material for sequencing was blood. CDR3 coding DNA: TGTGCCAGCAGCGATGGGACTAGCGGGGCCACCGTCAATGAGCAGTTCTTC. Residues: CASSDGTSGATVNEQFF. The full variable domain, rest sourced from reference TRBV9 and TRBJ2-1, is DSGVTQTPKHLITATGQRVTLRCSPRSGDLSVYWYQQSLDQGLQFLIQYYNGEERAKGNILERFSAQQFPDLHSELNLSSLELGDSALYFCASSDGTSGATVNEQFFGPGTRLTVL.